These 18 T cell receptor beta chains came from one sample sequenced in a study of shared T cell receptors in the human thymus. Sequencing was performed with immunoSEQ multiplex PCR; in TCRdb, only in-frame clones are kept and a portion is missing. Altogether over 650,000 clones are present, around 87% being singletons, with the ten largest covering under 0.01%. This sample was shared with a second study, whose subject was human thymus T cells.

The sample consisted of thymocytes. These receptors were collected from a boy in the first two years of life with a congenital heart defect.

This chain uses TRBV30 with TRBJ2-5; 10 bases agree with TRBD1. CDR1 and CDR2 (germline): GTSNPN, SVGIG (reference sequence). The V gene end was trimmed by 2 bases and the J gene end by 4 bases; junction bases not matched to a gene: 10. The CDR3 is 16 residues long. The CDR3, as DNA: TGTGCCTGGAGTCAGACAGGGGGCGCAAAAATAGAGACCCAGTACTTC. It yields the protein CAWSQTGGAKIETQYF. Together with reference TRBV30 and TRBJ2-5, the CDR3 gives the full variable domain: SQTIHQWPATLVQPVGSPLSLECTVEGTSNPNLYWYRQAAGRGLQLLFYSVGIGQISSEVPQNLSASRPQDRQFILSSKKLLLSDSGFYLCAWSQTGGAKIETQYFGPGTRLLVL.

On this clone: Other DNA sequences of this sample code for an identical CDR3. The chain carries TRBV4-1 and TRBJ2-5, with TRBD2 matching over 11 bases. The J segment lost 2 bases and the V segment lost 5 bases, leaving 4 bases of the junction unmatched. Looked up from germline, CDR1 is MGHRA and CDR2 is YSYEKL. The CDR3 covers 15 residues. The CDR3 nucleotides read TGCGCCAGCAGCGGACTAGCGGGTAATCAAGAGACCCAGTACTTC. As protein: CASSGLAGNQETQYF.

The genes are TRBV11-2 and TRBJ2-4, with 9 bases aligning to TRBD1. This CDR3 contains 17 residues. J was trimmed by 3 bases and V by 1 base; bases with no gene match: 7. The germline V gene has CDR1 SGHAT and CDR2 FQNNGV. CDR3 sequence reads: CASSLARGQGVKNIQYF. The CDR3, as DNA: TGTGCCAGCAGCTTAGCTCGGGGACAGGGAGTCAAAAACATTCAGTACTTC. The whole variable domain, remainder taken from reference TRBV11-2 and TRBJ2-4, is EAGVAQSPRYKIIEKRQSVAFWCNPISGHATLYWYQQILGQGPKLLIQFQNNGVVDDSQLPKDRFSAERLKGVDSTLKIQPAKLEDSAVYLCASSLARGQGVKNIQYFGAGTRLSVL.

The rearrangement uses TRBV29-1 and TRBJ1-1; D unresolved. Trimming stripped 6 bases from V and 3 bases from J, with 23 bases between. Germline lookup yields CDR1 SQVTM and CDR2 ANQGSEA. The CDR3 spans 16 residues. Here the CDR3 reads CSVLHGVPLQDTEAFF. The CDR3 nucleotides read TGCAGCGTGCTTCACGGGGTGCCCCTTCAGGACACTGAAGCTTTCTTT.

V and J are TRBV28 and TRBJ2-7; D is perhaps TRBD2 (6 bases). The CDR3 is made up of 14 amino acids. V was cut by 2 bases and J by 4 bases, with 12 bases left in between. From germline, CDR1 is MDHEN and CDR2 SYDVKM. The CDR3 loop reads CASSLRGIPYEQYF. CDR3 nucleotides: TGTGCCAGCAGTTTACGGGGGATTCCTTACGAGCAGTACTTC.

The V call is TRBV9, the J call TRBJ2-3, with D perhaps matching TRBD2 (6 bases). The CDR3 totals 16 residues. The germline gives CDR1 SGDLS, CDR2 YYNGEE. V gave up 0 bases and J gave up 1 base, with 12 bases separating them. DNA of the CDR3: TGTGCCAGCAGCGTAGTTGGGGACTCCCGCACAGATACGCAGTATTTT. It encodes CASSVVGDSRTDTQYF.

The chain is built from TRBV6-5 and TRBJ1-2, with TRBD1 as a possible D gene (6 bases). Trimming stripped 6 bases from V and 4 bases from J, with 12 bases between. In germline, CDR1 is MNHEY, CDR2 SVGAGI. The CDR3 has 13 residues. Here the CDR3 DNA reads TGTGCCAGCAGGGAACAGGGTAGCTATGGCTACACCTTC. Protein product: CASREQGSYGYTF.

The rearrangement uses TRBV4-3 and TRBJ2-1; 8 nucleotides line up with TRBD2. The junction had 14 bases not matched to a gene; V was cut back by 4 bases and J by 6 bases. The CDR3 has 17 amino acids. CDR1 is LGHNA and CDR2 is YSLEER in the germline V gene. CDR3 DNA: TGCGCCAGCAGCCTCGCACGAGGGACTAGTCTTTTCAATGAGCAGTTCTTC. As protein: CASSLARGTSLFNEQFF.

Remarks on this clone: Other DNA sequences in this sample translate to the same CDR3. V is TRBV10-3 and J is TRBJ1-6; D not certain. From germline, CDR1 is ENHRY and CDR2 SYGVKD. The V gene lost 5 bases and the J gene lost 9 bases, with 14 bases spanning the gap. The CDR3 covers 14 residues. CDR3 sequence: CAISTNRAASPLHF. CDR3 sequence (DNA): TGTGCCATCAGTACAAACAGAGCCGCTTCACCCCTCCACTTT.

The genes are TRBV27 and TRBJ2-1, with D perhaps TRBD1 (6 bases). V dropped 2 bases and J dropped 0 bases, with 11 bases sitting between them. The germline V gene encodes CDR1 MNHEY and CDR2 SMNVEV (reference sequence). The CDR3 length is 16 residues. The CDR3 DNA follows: TGTGCCAGCAGTTTAAGGGGGACCAGCTCCTACAATGAGCAGTTCTTC. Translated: CASSLRGTSSYNEQFF.

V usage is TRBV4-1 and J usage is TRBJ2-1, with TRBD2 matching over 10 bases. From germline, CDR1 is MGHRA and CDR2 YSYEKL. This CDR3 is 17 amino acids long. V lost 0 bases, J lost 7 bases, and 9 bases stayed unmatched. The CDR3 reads CASSQEKITSGENEQFF. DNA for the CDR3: TGCGCCAGCAGCCAAGAAAAGATCACTAGCGGGGAGAATGAGCAGTTCTTC.

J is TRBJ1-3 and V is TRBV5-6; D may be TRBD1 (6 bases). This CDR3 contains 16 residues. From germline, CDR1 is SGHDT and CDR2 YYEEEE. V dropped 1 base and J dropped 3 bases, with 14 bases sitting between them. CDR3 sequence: CASSLNGTHYGNTIYF. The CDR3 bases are TGTGCCAGCAGCTTGAACGGGACACATTATGGAAACACCATATATTTT.

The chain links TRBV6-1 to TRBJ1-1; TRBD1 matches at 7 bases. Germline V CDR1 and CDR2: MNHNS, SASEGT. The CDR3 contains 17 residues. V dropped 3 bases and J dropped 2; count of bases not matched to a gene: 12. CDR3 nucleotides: TGTGCCAGCAGTGAGCCCGAGGGGGCGAAGACCAACACTGAAGCTTTCTTT. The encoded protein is CASSEPEGAKTNTEAFF.

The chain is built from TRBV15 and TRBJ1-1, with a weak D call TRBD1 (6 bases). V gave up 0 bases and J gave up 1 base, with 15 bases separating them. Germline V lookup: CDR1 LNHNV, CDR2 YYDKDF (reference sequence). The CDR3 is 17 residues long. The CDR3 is CATSRDWSGAANTEAFF. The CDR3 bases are TGTGCCACCAGCAGAGATTGGTCAGGGGCGGCGAACACTGAAGCTTTCTTT.

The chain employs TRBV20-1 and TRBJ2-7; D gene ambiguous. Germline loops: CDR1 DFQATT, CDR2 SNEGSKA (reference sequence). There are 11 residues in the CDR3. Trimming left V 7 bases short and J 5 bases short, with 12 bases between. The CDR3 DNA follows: TGCAGTGTGGGTACTACCGACGAGCAGTACTTC. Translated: CSVGTTDEQYF.

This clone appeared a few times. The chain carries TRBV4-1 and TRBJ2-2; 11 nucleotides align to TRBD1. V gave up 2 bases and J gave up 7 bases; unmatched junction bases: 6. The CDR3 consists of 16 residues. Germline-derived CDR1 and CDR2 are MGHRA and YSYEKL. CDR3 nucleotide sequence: TGCGCCAGCAGCCAATCTGGACAGGGGGCAGGCGGGGAGCTGTTTTTT. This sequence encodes CASSQSGQGAGGELFF.

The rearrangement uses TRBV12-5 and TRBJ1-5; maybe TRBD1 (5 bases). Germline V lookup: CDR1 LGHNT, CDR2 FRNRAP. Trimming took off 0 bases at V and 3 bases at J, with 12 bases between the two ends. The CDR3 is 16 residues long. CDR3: CASGLVLGRVNQPQHF. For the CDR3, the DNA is TGTGCTAGTGGTTTGGTATTAGGCAGGGTCAATCAGCCCCAGCATTTT.

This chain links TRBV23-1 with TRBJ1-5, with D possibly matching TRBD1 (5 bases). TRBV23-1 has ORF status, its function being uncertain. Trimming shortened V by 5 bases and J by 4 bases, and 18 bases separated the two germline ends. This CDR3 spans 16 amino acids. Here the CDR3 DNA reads TGCGCCAGCAGTATAAAGGGGAGGGATCGGAATCAGCCCCAGCATTTT. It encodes CASSIKGRDRNQPQHF.